What follows is one T cell receptor beta chain and its context. These data belong to a study of blood T cell repertoires in COVID-19. Turning to the study itself: Samples representing acute and convalescent COVID-19 were sourced from the United States, Italy and Spain.

The data were produced by immunoSEQ multiplex PCR, yet TCRdb's version contains in-frame clones alone and is incomplete. This table has tens of thousands of clones, more than 75% appearing once. The germline V gene encodes CDR1 MDHEN and CDR2 SYDVKM. Trimming took 6 bases from V and 0 from J, leaving 21 bases between them. The CDR3 runs to 18 residues. The clonotype comes from a human donor in a cohort sampled during active COVID-19. The chain employs TRBV28 and TRBJ1-5; D is unclear. The sequenced sample was peripheral blood. The CDR3 DNA sequence: TGTGCCAGCAGCATGGTTGCTCTCCAGACAAGTAGCAATCAGCCCCAGCATTTT. It encodes CASSMVALQTSSNQPQHF.